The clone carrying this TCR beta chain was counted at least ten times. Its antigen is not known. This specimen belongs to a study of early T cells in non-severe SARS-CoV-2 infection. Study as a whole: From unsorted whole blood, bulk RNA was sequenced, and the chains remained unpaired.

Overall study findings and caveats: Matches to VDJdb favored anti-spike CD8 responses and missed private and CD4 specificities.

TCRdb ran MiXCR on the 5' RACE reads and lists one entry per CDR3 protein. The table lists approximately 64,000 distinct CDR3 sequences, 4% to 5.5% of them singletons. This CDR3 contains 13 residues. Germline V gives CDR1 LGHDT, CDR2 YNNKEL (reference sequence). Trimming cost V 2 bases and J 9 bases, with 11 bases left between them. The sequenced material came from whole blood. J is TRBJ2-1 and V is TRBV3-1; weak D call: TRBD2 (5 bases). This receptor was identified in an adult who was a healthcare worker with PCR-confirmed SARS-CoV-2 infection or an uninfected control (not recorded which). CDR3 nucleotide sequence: TGTGCCAGCAGCCAAACACTAGATGGTGAGCAGTTCTTC. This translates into CASSQTLDGEQFF.